This TCR beta chain is from a study of T-cell reconstitution after alpha-beta-depleted transplantation in children (dated by TCRdb to about 2016). About the investigation overall: Using TCR repertoire profiling, the study quantitatively followed how T-cell immune reconstitution unfolded in children after TCRalphabeta/CD19-depleted allogeneic hematopoietic cell transplantation.

Points the paper makes about the study in general: Hyperexpanded clone frequencies declined over subsequent months; after one year, T-cell counts and TCRbeta diversity were mostly attributed to newly produced T cells. The apparently early alphabetaT-cell count recovery about two months after transplant was reportedly dependent on only several hundred rapidly expanded clones derived from non-depleted graft cells. In some patients, the high TCRbeta diversity seen at day 60 was put down to recipient T cells and intrathymic progenitors that had survived conditioning.

The library was made by PCR. Sequencer: Illumina HiSeq 2500. Molecular barcoding was employed in the preparation of TCR libraries, with unique molecular identifiers being used to normalize TCRbeta repertoire quantification. TCRdb took the public reads, trimmed them with fastp at Q25, ran MiXCR for clone calling and kept in-frame beta chains. Each CDR3 protein gets just one entry, which takes the most common genes and DNA from the rows behind it. In all, the sample holds roughly 200,000 distinct CDR3 sequences, and 11% of those were seen once. The top ten hold roughly 27% of the sample. With regard to this clonotype: What this receptor recognizes is not known. The sample holds no much larger clone one base away, and base qualities are not on file.

Including the terminal cysteine and phenylalanine, the CDR3 comprises 15 residues. Solely the CDR3 DNA is kept, with 45 bases framed from the first base. CDR1 and CDR2 are read off the germline V gene as SNHLY and FYNNEI. Trimming accounts for 8 bases at V and 0 bases at J, while the number of junction bases matched to no gene is 9. The sample's treatment or condition label, decoded: allogeneic hematopoietic cell transplantation with graft depleted of TCRalphabeta T cells and CD19 B cells. TCRalphabeta/CD19-depleted allogeneic hematopoietic cell grafts were given to the transplant recipients, all of whom were children.

The receptor was isolated from a child in the first two years of life with acute myeloid leukemia, due to receive a stem cell transplant. Here the chain combines TRBV2 and TRBJ2-7; 8 nucleotides in the junction match TRBD2. The specimen comprised PBMCs, sampled before TCRalphabeta/CD19-depleted stem cell transplant. At the DNA level, the sequence is TGTGCCAGCGGTCCCAGCGGGAGTAGCTCCTACGAGCAGTACTTC. Translated, it gives CASGPSGSSSYEQYF.